What follows are 28 T cell receptor beta chains derived from one specimen sequenced in a study of T cell clones after liver transplantation. Produced via immunoSEQ multiplex PCR; TCRdb's table is partial and in-frame only. The data contain tens of thousands of clones, roughly 80% of them singletons. The specimen comprised CD4+ T cells from blood, sampled 12 months after liver transplant. These receptors were obtained from a human patient who received a liver transplant. Some T cells may possibly be graft donor cells.

In its sample, this clone was seen a few times. This sequence joins TRBV2 and TRBJ2-7; D is perhaps TRBD2 (5 bases). Germline values: CDR1 SNHLY, CDR2 FYNNEI. This CDR3 comprises 14 residues. V was clipped by 8 bases and J by 0 bases, with 14 bases between them. The CDR3: CASGLRANSYEQYF. CDR3 bases: TGTGCCAGCGGACTCCGGGCCAACTCCTACGAGCAGTACTTC.

The chain carries TRBV28 and TRBJ1-1; TRBD1 aligns across 9 bases. The CDR3 has 15 residues. Trimming removed 6 bases from V and 2 bases from J; junction bases left unmatched: 7. Germline values: CDR1 MDHEN, CDR2 SYDVKM. The CDR3 sequence is CASRDGGQGNTEAFF. The CDR3 DNA follows: TGTGCCAGCAGGGATGGGGGACAGGGTAACACTGAAGCTTTCTTT.

CDR3 region: CASSQDHNQPQHF. CDR3 DNA sequence: TGTGCCAGCAGCCAGGACCACAATCAGCCCCAGCATTTT. This rearrangement joins TRBV4-2 to TRBJ1-5, with D uncertain. Germline V gives CDR1 LGHNA, CDR2 YNFKEQ. The CDR3 covers 13 residues. With 3 bases removed from V and 3 bases from J, the gap between germline ends came to 6 bases.

This chain joins TRBV5-6 and TRBJ1-2, with D perhaps matching TRBD1 (5 bases). V was cut by 0 bases and J by 7 bases, with 13 bases left in between. Looked up from germline, CDR1 is SGHDT and CDR2 is YYEEEE. This CDR3 contains 14 residues. The chain's CDR3 is CASSLEPGRRGYTF. CDR3 bases: TGTGCCAGCAGCTTGGAGCCGGGGCGGCGTGGCTACACCTTC.

The J gene is TRBJ1-4, the V gene TRBV28; D is unresolved. This CDR3 contains 16 residues. Per the germline V gene, CDR1 is MDHEN and CDR2 is SYDVKM. Trimming shortened V by 3 bases and J by 6 bases, and 17 bases separated the two germline ends. In nucleotides, the CDR3 is TGTGCCAGCAGTTTTAATGCGGGCCGATGGGATGAAAAACTGTTTTTT. Residues: CASSFNAGRWDEKLFF.

The DNA of the CDR3 is TGTGCCAGCACCAACCAACGGGGAATTAATTCACCCCTCCACTTT. This translates into CASTNQRGINSPLHF. The V and J genes are TRBV5-4 and TRBJ1-6; D gene unclear. Trimming removed 6 bases from V and 6 bases from J, with 16 bases in between. The CDR3 is 15 amino acids. The V gene's germline CDR1 is SGHNT and CDR2 YYREEE (reference sequence).

This chain connects TRBV2 to TRBJ1-5, with TRBD1 identical over 8 bases. Trimming took 4 bases from V and 0 from J; bases not matched to a gene: 2. CDR1 and CDR2 (germline): SNHLY, FYNNEI. CDR3 length: 15 residues. CDR3 nucleotides: TGTGCCAGCAGTGGGGACAGGTCTAGCAATCAGCCCCAGCATTTT. Protein product: CASSGDRSSNQPQHF.

The chain employs TRBV15 and TRBJ2-2; 9 bases are shared with TRBD1. Germline CDR1 and CDR2: LNHNV and YYDKDF (reference sequence). The CDR3 is 17 residues long. With V trimmed by 0 bases and J by 7 bases, 9 bases remained unmatched. CDR3 DNA sequence: TGTGCCACCAGCAGAGATTGGACAGGGGTGGAGGTCGGGGAGCTGTTTTTT. The encoded protein is CATSRDWTGVEVGELFF.

The chain recombines TRBV4-3 with TRBJ2-3; 9 bases line up with TRBD1. This CDR3 region has 18 residues. Per the germline V gene, CDR1 is LGHNA and CDR2 is YSLEER. J was trimmed by 2 bases and V by 0 bases; bases with no gene match: 9. The CDR3 region has the DNA TGCGCCAGCAGCCAAGATGGAGCCGGGACAGGGTCCACAGATACGCAGTATTTT. Encoded protein: CASSQDGAGTGSTDTQYF.

V and J are TRBV5-4 and TRBJ1-2; 7 bases match TRBD1. This CDR3 is 17 amino acids long. Germline lookup yields CDR1 SGHNT and CDR2 YYREEE (reference sequence). Trimming at V came to 4 bases and at J to 4 bases, leaving 16 bases not matched to a gene. CDR3 DNA sequence: TGTGCCAGCAGCCATCCAACTGCAGGGGGAGGGAGCTATGGCTACACCTTC. Residues: CASSHPTAGGGSYGYTF.

The chain couples TRBV2 to TRBJ2-1; no definite D call. The CDR3 totals 12 residues. The germline V and J ends were trimmed by 6 bases and 10 bases, with 13 bases remaining between them. Germline CDR1 and CDR2: SNHLY and FYNNEI. The DNA for the CDR3 is TGTGCCAGCAGGAGCGACGGCAAAGAGCAGTTCTTC. This sequence encodes CASRSDGKEQFF.

The J gene is TRBJ1-2, the V gene TRBV9; D gene uncertain. CDR1 and CDR2 (germline): SGDLS, YYNGEE. Trimming removed 4 bases from V and 4 bases from J, with 17 bases in between. The CDR3 has 15 amino acids. The CDR3 spells CASSPDRTAFYGYTF. The CDR3 DNA is TGTGCCAGCAGCCCAGACCGGACGGCGTTCTATGGCTACACCTTC. The variable domain in full, with the rest retrieved from reference TRBV9 and TRBJ1-2, is DSGVTQTPKHLITATGQRVTLRCSPRSGDLSVYWYQQSLDQGLQFLIQYYNGEERAKGNILERFSAQQFPDLHSELNLSSLELGDSALYFCASSPDRTAFYGYTFGSGTRLTVV.

V is TRBV27 and J is TRBJ2-7, with D possibly matching TRBD2 (5 bases). Germline CDR1 reads MNHEY; CDR2 reads SMNVEV (reference sequence). The length of the CDR3 is 13 residues. With 5 bases removed from V and 2 bases from J, the gap between germline ends came to 10 bases. The CDR3 coding sequence is TGTGCCAGCAGTACCTGGAGGACCTACGAGCAGTACTTC. Protein: CASSTWRTYEQYF.

J is TRBJ1-2 and V is TRBV6-5; perhaps TRBD1 as D (5 bases). The V end was cut by 2 bases, the J end by 6 bases, with 10 bases between. Germline CDR1 MNHEY, CDR2 SVGAGI. This CDR3 comprises 13 residues. CDR3 in DNA: TGTGCCAGCAGTTACCGACGGACACATGGCTACACCTTC. It is translated as CASSYRRTHGYTF.

In its sample, this clone was seen once. The chain couples TRBV11-3 to TRBJ2-3; weak D call: TRBD2 (6 bases). The CDR3 is 15 amino acids. Germline V gives CDR1 SGHNT, CDR2 YENEEA. V lost 2 bases and J lost 2, with 11 bases in between. The CDR3 DNA reads TGTGCCAGCAGCTTAATGGCGGGACCCACAGATACGCAGTATTTT. Protein sequence: CASSLMAGPTDTQYF.

The CDR3 DNA reads as TGTGCCAGTGCTAATAGCGGTCCCTCCTACAATGAGCAGTTCTTC. It yields the protein CASANSGPSYNEQFF. The V and J genes are TRBV25-1 and TRBJ2-1, with a tentative D call TRBD2 (6 bases). The germline V and J ends were trimmed by 9 bases and 0 bases, with 15 bases remaining between them. The CDR3 is 15 amino acids. Germline CDR1 and CDR2: MGHDK and SYGVNS.

This sequence joins TRBV7-8 and TRBJ2-7, with D maybe TRBD2 (6 bases). This CDR3 is 14 amino acids long. Trimming shortened V by 4 bases and J by 2 bases, and 12 bases separated the two germline ends. CDR1 SGHVS and CDR2 FQNEAQ come from the germline V gene. This CDR3 reads CASSSNTGAYEQYF. DNA for the CDR3: TGTGCCAGCAGCTCAAATACGGGGGCCTACGAGCAGTACTTC.

The CDR3 DNA is TGTGCCAGTAGTATGACCCAAACAGGGTCTTGGGAGCAGTACTTC. Protein sequence: CASSMTQTGSWEQYF. The chain is built from TRBV19 and TRBJ2-7; TRBD1 might be the D (6 bases). V was clipped by 3 bases and J by 7 bases, with 19 bases between them. Per germline, CDR1 LNHDA and CDR2 SQIVND (reference sequence). CDR3 size: 15 residues. Filled out from reference TRBV19 and TRBJ2-7, the complete variable domain reads DGGITQSPKYLFRKEGQNVTLSCEQNLNHDAMYWYRQDPGQGLRLIYYSQIVNDFQKGDIAEGYSVSREKKESFPLTVTSAQKNPTAFYLCASSMTQTGSWEQYFGPGTRLTVT.

CDR3 residues: CASSVVGLAGRGTDTQYF. CDR3 bases: TGTGCCAGCAGCGTAGTCGGTCTAGCGGGAAGGGGCACAGATACGCAGTATTTT. This chain uses TRBV9 with TRBJ2-3; 9 bases match TRBD2. The V gene's germline CDR1 is SGDLS and CDR2 YYNGEE. The CDR3 totals 18 residues. J gave up 1 base and V 0 bases, and 9 bases lay outside the gene matches.

The chain is built from TRBV19 and TRBJ1-5; 9 positions agree with TRBD1. V shed 9 bases, J shed 6 bases, and the junction held 6 bases outside the gene matches. The germline gives CDR1 LNHDA, CDR2 SQIVND (reference sequence). The CDR3 has 13 residues. CDR3 loop: CASRDRGVQPQHF. CDR3 DNA sequence: TGTGCCAGCCGCGACAGGGGGGTTCAGCCCCAGCATTTT.

The V call is TRBV5-1, the J call TRBJ1-5; D may be TRBD1 (5 bases). Germline CDR1 SGHRS, CDR2 YFSETQ. The CDR3 consists of 13 residues. Trimming cost V 5 bases and J 4 bases, with 10 bases left between them. For the CDR3, the DNA is TGCGCCAGCAGGGACACGGAGAATCAGCCCCAGCATTTT. Encoded protein: CASRDTENQPQHF.

The V call is TRBV4-2, the J call TRBJ1-4; maybe TRBD1 (5 bases). The length of the CDR3 is 14 residues. Germline V gene data show CDR1 as LGHNA and CDR2 as YNFKEQ. Trimming removed 1 base at V and 4 bases at J, with 7 bases between. In DNA form, the CDR3 reads TGTGCCAGCAGCCAAGGAAGGGGTAATGAAAAACTGTTTTTT. Translated: CASSQGRGNEKLFF.

This chain links TRBV2 with TRBJ1-4, with TRBD1 matching over 8 bases. Germline CDR1 reads SNHLY; CDR2 reads FYNNEI. The ends lost 5 bases at V and 5 bases at J; junction bases unmatched: 7. The CDR3 runs to 15 residues. Here the CDR3 reads CASSFPGQVNEKLFF. CDR3 sequence (DNA): TGTGCCAGCAGTTTTCCGGGACAGGTGAATGAAAAACTGTTTTTT.

V is TRBV20-1 and J is TRBJ2-1; D uncertain. The CDR3 has 11 residues. The germline V gene has CDR1 DFQATT and CDR2 SNEGSKA (reference sequence). Trimming took off 7 bases at V and 3 bases at J, with 7 bases between the two ends. CDR3 nucleotides: TGCAGTGAGTCACACTACAATGAGCAGTTCTTC. This gives the protein CSESHYNEQFF.

The genes are TRBV7-9 and TRBJ2-7; TRBD1 or TRBD2 may be the D gene (5 bases each). The CDR3 sequence is 13 residues long. Trimming removed 3 bases at V and 7 bases at J, with 13 bases between. Germline lookup yields CDR1 SEHNR and CDR2 FQNEAQ (reference sequence). The CDR3 coding sequence is TGTGCCAGCAGCTTTATTCTTGGGGGAGAGCAGTACTTC. Translated, it gives CASSFILGGEQYF.

The rearrangement joins TRBV11-2 to TRBJ2-5; 7 bases fit TRBD1. CDR1 is SGHAT, CDR2 FQNNGV, per germline. The CDR3 consists of 14 residues. V shed 5 bases and J 1 base; nucleotides not matched to a gene: 4. The CDR3 loop is CASSTDRTQETQYF. In DNA, the CDR3 is TGTGCCAGCAGCACGGACAGGACCCAAGAGACCCAGTACTTC.

This clone appeared once. The chain employs TRBV30 and TRBJ1-1, with D uncertain. The V and J ends lost 4 bases and 2 bases respectively, with 14 bases between them. This CDR3 region has 14 residues. Germline assignment: CDR1 GTSNPN and CDR2 SVGIG (reference sequence). The CDR3 reads CAWIGVGPNTEAFF. The CDR3 DNA reads as TGTGCCTGGATTGGAGTAGGGCCTAACACTGAAGCTTTCTTT. The full variable domain, rest sourced from reference TRBV30 and TRBJ1-1, is SQTIHQWPATLVQPVGSPLSLECTVEGTSNPNLYWYRQAAGRGLQLLFYSVGIGQISSEVPQNLSASRPQDRQFILSSKKLLLSDSGFYLCAWIGVGPNTEAFFGQGTRLTVV.

The chain employs TRBV10-1 and TRBJ2-2, with TRBD2 matching over 7 bases. This CDR3 contains 15 residues. Germline CDR1 WNHNN, CDR2 SYGVQD (reference sequence). The V gene end was trimmed by 2 bases and the J gene end by 6 bases; junction bases not matched to a gene: 6. Written as DNA, the CDR3 is TGCGCCAGCAGTGAGAGCGGGAAGAGGGCCGGGGAGCTGTTTTTT. Amino acid sequence: CASSESGKRAGELFF.